This TCR beta chain was identified in a study of a mutant IDH1 vaccine in newly diagnosed glioma. Study outcomes and limitations: In around 93% of patients, immune responses induced by the vaccine occurred.

Data came from immunoSEQ multiplex PCR; TCRdb stores just in-frame clones and leaves some out. Among approximately 43,000 clones listed, about 78% were seen once. Unmatched junction bases numbered 8, after V lost 6 bases and J lost 4 bases. Germline V gene data show CDR1 as MNHNY and CDR2 as SVGAGI (reference sequence). CDR3 length: 15 amino acids. Time point noted: week 23, last vaccination. One vaccine dose held 300 ug of mutant IDH1 20-mer peptide and came with topical imiquimod. Note on this clone: Its target is unknown.

Material: PBMCs, obtained from a glioma patient whose treatment included an IDH1 peptide vaccine. The V gene is TRBV6-6, the J gene TRBJ2-1; TRBD2 matches at 8 bases. The TCR was taken from a woman between 35 and 50 years old with glioma. Some clones in this sample may be carry-over from other donors' samples. The CDR3 loop is CASSPTGLAYNEQFF. DNA of the CDR3: TGTGCCAGCAGCCCAACTGGACTAGCTTACAATGAGCAGTTCTTC.